The 28 T cell receptor beta chains below come from one sample, sequenced in a study of shared clonotypes between healthy human individuals. Clones were read by immunoSEQ multiplex PCR, and TCRdb kept only the in-frame ones, dropping some. The data contain millions of clones, roughly nine tenths of them singletons. Sequenced sample: naive CD4+ T cells sorted from blood. Described subset: CD45RA+ positively selected. All receptors derive from a man aged 18 to 29 in good health.

This clone was detected only a few times. This sample also contains other DNA sequences that code for the same CDR3. V gene TRBV6-6 combines with J gene TRBJ1-6; D not certain. Germline V gene data show CDR1 as MNHNY and CDR2 as SVGAGI (reference sequence). The V end was cut by 4 bases, the J end by 6 bases, with 4 bases between. CDR3 size: 12 residues. This chain's CDR3 is CASSSSNSPLHF. The CDR3 DNA reads as TGTGCCAGCAGTTCGTCTAATTCACCCCTCCACTTT.

J is TRBJ1-1 and V is TRBV5-1, with TRBD1 matching 9 bases. V shed 3 bases, J shed 6 bases, and the junction held 3 bases outside the gene matches. This CDR3 has 13 residues. CDR1 is SGHRS and CDR2 is YFSETQ in the germline V gene. CDR3 amino acids: CASSSQGASEAFF. The CDR3 DNA follows: TGCGCCAGCAGCTCACAGGGGGCTTCTGAAGCTTTCTTT.

This sequence joins TRBV25-1 and TRBJ1-1, with a tentative D call TRBD1 (5 bases). Trimming shortened V by 1 base and J by 1 base, and 13 bases separated the two germline ends. Germline V gives CDR1 MGHDK, CDR2 SYGVNS. This CDR3 is built from 16 residues. DNA of the CDR3: TGTGCCAGCAGTGAATCCGGCAGGGCGAGGAACACTGAAGCTTTCTTT. Translated, it gives CASSESGRARNTEAFF. The full variable domain, in which reference TRBV25-1 and TRBJ1-1 provide the parts outside the CDR3, is EADIYQTPRYLVIGTGKKITLECSQTMGHDKMYWYQQDPGMELHLIHYSYGVNSTEKGDLSSESTVSRIRTEHFPLTLESARPSHTSQYLCASSESGRARNTEAFFGQGTRLTVV.

This clone has only one observation. The chain combines TRBV4-3 with TRBJ2-3; 7 positions match TRBD2. The V and J ends lost 0 bases and 2 bases, in that order; junction bases with no gene match: 5. The germline V gene has CDR1 LGHNA and CDR2 YSLEER. The CDR3 sequence is 16 residues long. CDR3 DNA: TGCGCCAGCAGCCAAGATATCCTAGCGGCCACAGATACGCAGTATTTT. The encoded protein is CASSQDILAATDTQYF.

This clone was seen only once. Other DNA sequences in the sample encode the same CDR3. The chain employs TRBV15 and TRBJ2-7; D remains unclear. This CDR3 comprises 14 residues. V was shortened by 1 base and J by 0 bases, with 7 bases between the two germline ends. Per the germline V gene, CDR1 is LNHNV and CDR2 is YYDKDF (reference sequence). As DNA, the CDR3 is TGTGCCACCAGCAGAGTGGCTAGCTCCTACGAGCAGTACTTC. Protein product: CATSRVASSYEQYF.

The chain uses TRBV11-2 and TRBJ2-1; 12 nucleotides line up with TRBD2. The CDR3 is 15 amino acids. From germline, CDR1 is SGHAT and CDR2 FQNNGV. The ends lost 8 bases at V and 4 bases at J; junction bases unmatched: 6. In DNA, the CDR3 is TGTGCCAGCTCGGGAGGACTAGCGGGATACAATGAGCAGTTCTTC. Translating gives CASSGGLAGYNEQFF.

The chain recombines TRBV4-1 with TRBJ1-2, with 11 bases matching TRBD1. The CDR3 sequence is 17 residues long. Trimming cost V 3 bases and J 5 bases; bases outside gene matches: 11. The germline V gene has CDR1 MGHRA and CDR2 YSYEKL. The CDR3 loop is CASSQDPGQGVYYGYTF. CDR3 bases: TGCGCCAGCAGCCAGGACCCGGGACAGGGGGTTTATTATGGCTACACCTTC.

The gene calls are TRBV5-6 and TRBJ2-1, with 8 bases matching TRBD2. Germline V gives CDR1 SGHDT, CDR2 YYEEEE. Unmatched junction bases numbered 7, after V lost 4 bases and J lost 4 bases. This CDR3 region has 15 residues. CDR3 bases: TGTGCCAGCAGCCGTAGCGGGGCCGAATACAATGAGCAGTTCTTC. Protein: CASSRSGAEYNEQFF.

This clone was seen just once. The rearrangement links TRBV5-1 to TRBJ1-2; TRBD1 might be the D (6 bases). Germline CDR1 is SGHRS and CDR2 is YFSETQ. Trimming took 1 base from V and 3 from J, leaving 13 bases between them. The CDR3 has 15 amino acids. Here the CDR3 reads CASSLQGQRDYGYTF. The CDR3 DNA follows: TGCGCCAGCAGCTTGCAGGGACAAAGGGACTATGGCTACACCTTC.

This rearrangement joins TRBV19 to TRBJ2-7, with D tentatively TRBD1 (6 bases). The CDR3 runs 15 residues. Trimming pared 5 bases from V and 3 bases from J, leaving 17 bases between. Germline CDR1 is LNHDA and CDR2 is SQIVND (reference sequence). The CDR3 sequence: CASSLGGDRLYEQYF. The CDR3 region has the DNA TGTGCCAGTAGTTTGGGTGGAGACAGGCTCTACGAGCAGTACTTC.

This clone was detected only once. The chain employs TRBV6-5 and TRBJ1-3; D unresolved. Deletions cut 4 bases from V and 0 bases from J, with 7 bases between. The CDR3 runs to 14 residues. Germline V lookup: CDR1 MNHEY, CDR2 SVGAGI. CDR3 coding DNA: TGTGCCAGCAGTTCAGAGAGCTCTGGAAACACCATATATTTT. It is translated as CASSSESSGNTIYF.

The V and J genes are TRBV5-1 and TRBJ1-4; TRBD1 matches 8 bases. The CDR3 is 14 amino acids. The germline CDR1 and CDR2 sequences are SGHRS and YFSETQ. J gave up 6 bases and V 7 bases, and 8 bases lay outside the gene matches. In nucleotides, the CDR3 is TGCGCCAGCTGCTCAGGGGGCTTTGATGAAAAACTGTTTTTT. This sequence encodes CASCSGGFDEKLFF.

The chain joins TRBV19 to TRBJ1-1, with D possibly being TRBD1 (5 bases). The ends were cut back, 5 bases at V and 1 base at J, with 8 bases in the middle. CDR3 length: 13 residues. Looked up from germline, CDR1 is LNHDA and CDR2 is SQIVND (reference sequence). CDR3 nucleotide sequence: TGTGCCAGTAGTCAGACAGCGAACACTGAAGCTTTCTTT. Protein sequence: CASSQTANTEAFF. The whole variable domain, remainder taken from reference TRBV19 and TRBJ1-1, is DGGITQSPKYLFRKEGQNVTLSCEQNLNHDAMYWYRQDPGQGLRLIYYSQIVNDFQKGDIAEGYSVSREKKESFPLTVTSAQKNPTAFYLCASSQTANTEAFFGQGTRLTVV.

Notes on this clone: A single base separates this from a much larger clone, so it may be a read error. The gene calls are TRBV5-4 and TRBJ2-3; TRBD2 matches 13 bases. V was pared by 4 bases and J by 4 bases, with 3 bases of the junction left unmatched. This CDR3 region has 15 residues. In germline, CDR1 is SGHNT, CDR2 YYREEE (reference sequence). Here the CDR3 reads CASSIGLAGADTQYF. The CDR3 bases are TGTGCCAGCAGCATAGGACTAGCGGGAGCAGATACGCAGTATTTT.

The genes are TRBV7-2 and TRBJ2-5; 14 bases align to TRBD2. Looked up from germline, CDR1 is SGHTA and CDR2 is FQGNSA. This CDR3 spans 18 amino acids. The junction had 10 bases not matched to a gene; V was cut back by 5 bases and J by 2 bases. DNA for the CDR3: TGTGCCAGCAGCAGGGGACTAGCGGGAGAGTGGGGGCAAGAGACCCAGTACTTC. Protein sequence: CASSRGLAGEWGQETQYF. The full variable domain, with the rest looked up from reference TRBV7-2 and TRBJ2-5, is GAGVSQSPSNKVTEKGKDVELRCDPISGHTALYWYRQSLGQGLEFLIYFQGNSAPDKSGLPSDRFSAERTGGSVSTLTIQRTQQEDSAVYLCASSRGLAGEWGQETQYFGPGTRLLVL.

V and J are TRBV29-1 and TRBJ2-3, with 9 bases identical to TRBD1. After removal of 6 bases from V and 3 bases from J, the junction contained 7 bases not matched to a gene. This CDR3 is built from 14 residues. The germline CDR1 and CDR2 sequences are SQVTM and ANQGSEA. In DNA form, the CDR3 reads TGCAGCGTAATTAACAGGGGGCGAACAGATACGCAGTATTTT. This encodes CSVINRGRTDTQYF.

V is TRBV10-3 and J is TRBJ2-1, with 12 bases aligning to TRBD2. V lost 4 bases, J lost 9 bases, and 7 bases stayed unmatched. The germline V gene encodes CDR1 ENHRY and CDR2 SYGVKD. This CDR3 has 15 amino acids. Written as DNA, the CDR3 is TGTGCCATCAGTGGCCGACTAGCGGGAGAGGGTGAGCAGTTCTTC. Translating gives CAISGRLAGEGEQFF.

This clone was recorded once. The rearrangement links TRBV6-5 to TRBJ2-7, with a weak D call TRBD2 (5 bases). Germline-derived CDR1 and CDR2 are MNHEY and SVGAGI. The CDR3 has 12 amino acids. The V gene lost 5 bases and the J gene lost 7 bases, with 12 bases spanning the gap. CDR3 coding DNA: TGTGCCAGCAGTAGAATTAGCGAAGAGCAGTACTTC. As protein: CASSRISEEQYF.

The chain employs TRBV5-1 and TRBJ1-4; D might be TRBD1 (6 bases). The germline V gene encodes CDR1 SGHRS and CDR2 YFSETQ. CDR3 size: 14 residues. DNA of the CDR3: TGCCTAACAGCCCGGAGGGGGGGAGGTGAAAAACTGTTTTTT. It specifies CLTARRGGGEKLFF.

Comment on this clone: The sample carries other DNA sequences with the same CDR3. The chain couples TRBV6-5 to TRBJ1-1; D call uncertain. Trimming cost V 8 bases and J 0 bases, with 10 bases left between them. The CDR3 consists of 13 residues. Per the germline V gene, CDR1 is MNHEY and CDR2 is SVGAGI. The CDR3 region has the DNA TGTGCCAGCCGTCGAGGATTGAACACTGAAGCTTTCTTT. Protein product: CASRRGLNTEAFF.

This clone showed up just once. The chain combines TRBV7-9 with TRBJ2-5, with a possible D match to TRBD1 (5 bases). Germline V lookup: CDR1 SEHNR, CDR2 FQNEAQ (reference sequence). This CDR3 has 14 residues. V was trimmed by 5 bases and J by 9 bases, leaving 19 bases between them. The CDR3 protein is CASSLGHLQGAQYF. For the CDR3, the DNA is TGTGCCAGCAGCCTCGGACATTTACAAGGGGCCCAGTACTTC. The full variable domain, completed using reference TRBV7-9 and TRBJ2-5, is DTGVSQNPRHKITKRGQNVTFRCDPISEHNRLYWYRQTLGQGPEFLTYFQNEAQLEKSRLLSDRFSAERPKGSFSTLEIQRTEQGDSAMYLCASSLGHLQGAQYFGPGTRLLVL.

The chain uses TRBV7-2 and TRBJ2-7, with 8 positions matching TRBD2. V lost 4 bases and J lost 4; bases outside the gene matches: 9. Per germline, CDR1 SGHTA and CDR2 FQGNSA. The CDR3 contains 15 residues. CDR3 sequence (DNA): TGTGCCAGCAGCTCTAGAGCGGGAGTCAGGTACGAGCAGTACTTC. Translation gives CASSSRAGVRYEQYF.

The chain is built from TRBV30 and TRBJ1-5; the match to TRBD1 covers 7 bases. The germline V gene has CDR1 GTSNPN and CDR2 SVGIG (reference sequence). V was pared by 1 base and J by 7 bases, with 4 bases of the junction left unmatched. This CDR3 has 13 residues. The CDR3 sequence: CAWSEGARQPQHF. The CDR3 DNA sequence: TGTGCCTGGAGTGAGGGGGCCAGGCAGCCCCAGCATTTT. Filled out from reference TRBV30 and TRBJ1-5, the complete variable domain reads SQTIHQWPATLVQPVGSPLSLECTVEGTSNPNLYWYRQAAGRGLQLLFYSVGIGQISSEVPQNLSASRPQDRQFILSSKKLLLSDSGFYLCAWSEGARQPQHFGDGTRLSIL.

The CDR3 nucleotides are TGCGCCAGCAGCTTGGGAAGGTCGACAGTCTCCTACGAGCAGTACTTC. It is translated as CASSLGRSTVSYEQYF. V gene TRBV5-1 combines with J gene TRBJ2-7, with a tentative D call TRBD1 (5 bases). Between the trimmed V and J ends, which lost 0 bases and 0 bases, there was a span of 13 bases. Germline V lookup: CDR1 SGHRS, CDR2 YFSETQ. The CDR3 totals 16 residues. Full variable domain (remainder filled in from reference TRBV5-1 and TRBJ2-7): KAGVTQTPRYLIKTRGQQVTLSCSPISGHRSVSWYQQTPGQGLQFLFEYFSETQRNKGNFPGRFSGRQFSNSRSEMNVSTLELGDSALYLCASSLGRSTVSYEQYFGPGTRLTVT.

The rearrangement joins TRBV6-6 to TRBJ1-1; 7 nucleotides align to TRBD1. CDR1 and CDR2 from the germline V gene are MNHNY and SVGAGI (reference sequence). CDR3 length equals 14 residues. The V and J ends lost 6 bases and 1 base, in that order; junction bases with no gene match: 5. The CDR3 DNA is TGTGCCAGCAGGCGGGGACAGACGAACACTGAAGCTTTCTTT. It is translated as CASRRGQTNTEAFF.

This clone came up once. CDR3 bases: TGTGCCAGCAGCGTATGGTCAGGGGGATCCACAGATACGCAGTATTTT. Amino acids: CASSVWSGGSTDTQYF. J is TRBJ2-3 and V is TRBV9, with 7 bases matching TRBD1. Unmatched junction bases numbered 7, after V lost 1 base and J lost 2 bases. CDR1 SGDLS and CDR2 YYNGEE come from the germline V gene. The CDR3 runs 16 residues.

V is TRBV7-2 and J is TRBJ1-4; D may be TRBD1 (5 bases). Germline CDR1 is SGHTA and CDR2 is FQGNSA. V shed 10 bases and J shed 8 bases, with 17 bases lying between them. The CDR3 totals 13 residues. The CDR3 protein is CAISEDQGEKLFF. For the CDR3, the DNA is TGTGCCATCTCGGAGGACCAGGGAGAAAAACTGTTTTTT. The full variable domain, with the rest looked up from reference TRBV7-2 and TRBJ1-4, is GAGVSQSPSNKVTEKGKDVELRCDPISGHTALYWYRQSLGQGLEFLIYFQGNSAPDKSGLPSDRFSAERTGGSVSTLTIQRTQQEDSAVYLCAISEDQGEKLFFGSGTQLSVL.

The rearrangement joins TRBV10-3 to TRBJ2-1; 8 bases align to TRBD2. V lost 11 bases and J lost 5; bases outside the gene matches: 8. This CDR3 region has 13 residues. The germline CDR1 and CDR2 sequences are ENHRY and SYGVKD. The CDR3 DNA sequence: TGTGCCGCCGGCTCGGGACTAGACAATGAGCAGTTCTTC. It translates to CAAGSGLDNEQFF.